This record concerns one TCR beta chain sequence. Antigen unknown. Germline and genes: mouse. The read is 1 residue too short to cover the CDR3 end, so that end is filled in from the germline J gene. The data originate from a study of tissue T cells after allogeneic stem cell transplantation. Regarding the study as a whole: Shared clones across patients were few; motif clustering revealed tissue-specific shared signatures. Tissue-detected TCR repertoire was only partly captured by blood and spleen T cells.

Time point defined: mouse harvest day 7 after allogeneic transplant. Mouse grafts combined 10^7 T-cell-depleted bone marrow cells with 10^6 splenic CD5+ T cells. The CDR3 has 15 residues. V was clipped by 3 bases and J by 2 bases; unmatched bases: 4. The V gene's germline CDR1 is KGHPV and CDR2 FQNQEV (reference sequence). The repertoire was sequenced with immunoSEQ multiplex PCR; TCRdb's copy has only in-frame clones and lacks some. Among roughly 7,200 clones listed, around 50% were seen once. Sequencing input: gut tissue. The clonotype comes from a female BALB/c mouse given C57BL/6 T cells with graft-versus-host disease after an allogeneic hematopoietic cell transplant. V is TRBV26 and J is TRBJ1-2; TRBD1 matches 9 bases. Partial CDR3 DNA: TGTGCCAGCAGTCTTACCGGGACAGGGAACTCCGACTACACC. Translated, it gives CASSLTGTGNSDYT. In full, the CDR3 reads CASSLTGTGNSDYTF.